This TCR beta chain was sequenced during a study of CD8 T cells in ankylosing spondylitis. Study observations and caveats: Within ankylosing spondylitis blood, a TCR beta motif made up of under 10 highly homologous variants appeared to be characteristic. Those disease-linked clones were CD8+; they were also relatively rare in peripheral blood. Clones tied to disease were said to be significantly enriched in matched ankylosing spondylitis synovial fluid.

CDR1 SGDLS and CDR2 YYNGEE come from the germline V gene. The CDR3 extends over 13 amino acids. The V end lost 4 bases, the J end lost 1 base, and 9 bases lay between the germline ends. This clonotype was counted many times. Its antigen remains unidentified. Quantitative 5'-RACE was performed with molecular barcodes, and it yielded the TCR beta libraries. MiXCR, applied by TCRdb to the 5' RACE reads, yields one record per CDR3 protein. The sample has 100,000 or so distinct CDR3 sequences; 9% are singletons. The material sequenced was blood, either unsorted or a sorted T cell fraction (not recorded which). The clonotype comes from a male donor with ankylosing spondylitis. The chain combines TRBV9 with TRBJ2-7; no clear D. The CDR3 sequence: CASSPGLSYEQYF. The CDR3 region has the DNA TGTGCCAGCAGCCCCGGTCTTTCCTACGAGCAGTACTTC. The complete variable domain, with remaining parts taken from reference TRBV9 and TRBJ2-7, reads DSGVTQTPKHLITATGQRVTLRCSPRSGDLSVYWYQQSLDQGLQFLIQYYNGEERAKGNILERFSAQQFPDLHSELNLSSLELGDSALYFCASSPGLSYEQYFGPGTRLTVT.